Presented here are 2 T cell receptor beta chains from one specimen sequenced in a study of human T cells and chemical hapten exposure. Time point meaning: patch test 1, 2 weeks after DPC sensitization. Treatment specified: therapeutic diphenylcyclopropenone sensitization with weekly scalp DPC. TCRdb processed the RACE reads anew with MiXCR; each CDR3 protein has one entry. Of tens of thousands of distinct CDR3 sequences in the sample, 32% were seen once. The specimen was whole blood, collected in connection with sensitization to the hapten diphenylcyclopropenone (DPC). These receptor sequences come from a man in his forties with alopecia areata. Some clones in this sample may be carry-over from other donors' samples.

In DNA form, the CDR3 reads TGTGCCAGCAGTTGGGTTCCAGGGGCGAATTCACCCCTCCACTTT. This codes for CASSWVPGANSPLHF. The rearrangement links TRBV27 to TRBJ1-6, with D maybe TRBD1 (6 bases). The V and J ends lost 4 bases and 7 bases respectively, with 14 bases between them. Germline V lookup: CDR1 MNHEY, CDR2 SMNVEV (reference sequence). The CDR3 contains 15 residues.

The table lists this clonotype with a few counts. The chain carries TRBV20-1 and TRBJ2-4; TRBD1 agrees at 12 bases. The CDR3 runs to 14 residues. Germline-derived CDR1 and CDR2 are DFQATT and SNEGSKA (reference sequence). Trimming removed 0 bases from V and 12 bases from J; junction bases left unmatched: 6. CDR3 sequence: CSARDSGTGGTQYF. CDR3 coding DNA: TGCAGTGCTAGAGATTCCGGGACAGGGGGCACTCAGTACTTC.